Shown below are 22 T cell receptor beta chains from a single sample sequenced in a study of T cells in women clearing cervical HPV infection. Clones were read by immunoSEQ multiplex PCR, and TCRdb kept only the in-frame ones, dropping some. The sample table includes about 16,000 clones. The source material was blood buffy coat. The receptors were gathered from a woman aged 18-70 years with a cervical HPV16 infection that either progressed to CIN3+ or cleared (not recorded which).

Comment on this clone: The CDR3 end falls 3 residues outside the read, so it is completed with the germline J gene. Other DNA sequences in the same sample also yield this CDR3. The chain carries TRBV18 and TRBJ2-7; 10 nucleotides line up with TRBD1. This CDR3 spans 16 amino acids. In germline, CDR1 is KGHSH, CDR2 LQKENI. V was clipped by 1 base and J by 2 bases; unmatched bases: 5. This CDR3 is CASSPLTGQGAYEQYF. Partial CDR3 DNA: TGTGCCAGCTCACCACTTACTGGACAGGGGGCCTACGAG.

Notes on this clone: The read gets to within 3 residues of the CDR3 end, and the germline J gene fills in the rest. V usage is TRBV24-1 and J usage is TRBJ2-7, with D unresolved. The V end was cut by 5 bases, the J end by 0 bases, with 13 bases between. The CDR3 totals 15 residues. Germline CDR1 is KGHDR and CDR2 is SFDVKD. Here the CDR3 reads CATSVNMKFSYEQYF. CDR3 DNA, as far as it was read: TGTGCCACCAGTGTTAACATGAAATTCTCCTACGAG.

As for this clone: The missing CDR3 end, 3 residues past where the read stops, is filled in from the germline J gene. This chain uses TRBV10-3 with TRBJ1-5; the D gene is possibly TRBD1 (6 bases). This CDR3 is 14 amino acids long. V was shortened by 3 bases and J by 2 bases, with 8 bases between the two germline ends. Germline V lookup: CDR1 ENHRY, CDR2 SYGVKD. The CDR3 protein is CAISERQGNQPQHF. Incomplete CDR3 DNA: TGTGCCATCAGTGAAAGACAGGGCAATCAGCCC.

This CDR3 is CASRQQSSYNSPLHF. The part of the CDR3 DNA that was read is TGTGCCAGCAGGCAACAAAGCTCCTATAATTCACCC. V usage is TRBV2 and J usage is TRBJ1-6; D not certain. The observed sequence ends 3 residues before the CDR3 terminus, with the missing tail filled in from the germline J gene. The germline V gene has CDR1 SNHLY and CDR2 FYNNEI. Trimming took 6 bases from V and 0 from J, leaving 9 bases between them. The CDR3 extends over 15 amino acids.

In terms of frequency, this clone is medium-sized. Partial CDR3 DNA: TGCAGTGCCCACGACACACCCTATGGC. Translating gives CSAHDTPYG. Given in full, the CDR3 is CSAHDTPYGYTF. The rearrangement joins TRBV20-1 to TRBJ1-2; D ambiguous. With the read ending 3 residues before the CDR3 end, the germline J gene is used to fill in that end. CDR1 DFQATT and CDR2 SNEGSKA come from the germline V gene (reference sequence). Trimming stripped 6 bases from V and 4 bases from J, with 12 bases between. This CDR3 has 12 amino acids.

A remark on this clone: The read is 3 residues too short to cover the CDR3 end, so that end is filled in from the germline J gene. This chain uses TRBV29-1 with TRBJ1-1, with D uncertain. Germline V gives CDR1 SQVTM, CDR2 ANQGSEA. Trimming took 5 bases from V and 3 from J, leaving 7 bases between them. The CDR3 has 11 amino acids. CDR3 protein: CSVNEDTEAFF. CDR3 DNA, as far as it was read: TGCAGCGTTAATGAGGACACTGAA.

On this clone itself: The read finishes 3 residues shy of the CDR3 end, and the germline J gene is used to complete it. The chain carries TRBV7-8 and TRBJ1-6, with D maybe TRBD1 (6 bases). The V gene lost 4 bases and the J gene lost 4 bases, with 14 bases spanning the gap. The CDR3 runs to 16 residues. Germline values: CDR1 SGHVS, CDR2 FQNEAQ. CDR3: CASSSGQTFYNSPLHF. CDR3 DNA (partial): TGTGCCAGCAGCTCCGGACAGACATTTTATAATTCACCC.

On this clone itself: Sequence at one end of the junction differs from germline and may be a read error. Within the sample, other DNA sequences also encode this same CDR3. The CDR3: CASSHPGGAGGLGVYGYTF. The sequenced CDR3 bases are TGTGCCAGCAGTCACCCAGGGGGCGCGGGTGGCCTGGGCGTCTATGGA. V usage is TRBV2 and J usage is TRBJ1-2; 8 nucleotides match TRBD1. The DNA ends 3 residues before the CDR3 does, and the rest of the CDR3 is filled in from the germline J gene. CDR1 is SNHLY and CDR2 is FYNNEI in the germline V gene. This CDR3 contains 19 residues.

In the case of this clone: The CDR3 end lies 3 residues beyond the end of the read and is filled in from the germline J gene. The V and J genes are TRBV7-3 and TRBJ1-2; TRBD1 matches at 10 bases. V lost 3 bases to trimming and J lost 2 bases; unmatched junction nucleotides: 9. This CDR3 is 17 amino acids long. The V gene's germline CDR1 is SGHTA and CDR2 FQGTGA. CDR3 bases read: TGTGCCAGCAGCTTTTCCGGGACAGGGGTATCGAACTATGGC. Its protein is CASSFSGTGVSNYG. The whole CDR3 protein reads CASSFSGTGVSNYGYTF.

About this clone: The CDR3 extends 3 residues past the end of the read, so its final part is completed from the germline J gene. The V and J genes are TRBV19 and TRBJ1-3; 8 positions match TRBD1. Germline CDR1 reads LNHDA; CDR2 reads SQIVND (reference sequence). The CDR3 is 13 residues long. The CDR3 spells CASSFSQDREIYF. CDR3 DNA, as far as it was read: TGTGCCAGTAGTTTCTCCCAGGACAGGGAG.

The part of the CDR3 DNA that was read is TGTGCCACCAGATCGGAGGCAGGGGACAAAAACATT. Protein product: CATRSEAGDKNI. The full CDR3 protein is CATRSEAGDKNIQYF. The chain couples TRBV15 to TRBJ2-4; maybe TRBD1 (6 bases). Coverage ceases 3 residues before the CDR3 finishes, and the germline J gene fills in the end. The V and J ends lost 6 bases and 3 bases respectively, with 15 bases between them. This CDR3 spans 15 amino acids. Germline CDR1 and CDR2: LNHNV and YYDKDF (reference sequence). Full variable domain (rest looked up from reference TRBV15 and TRBJ2-4): DAMVIQNPRYQVTQFGKPVTLSCSQTLNHNVMYWYQQKSSQAPKLLFHYYDKDFNNEADTPDNFQSRRPNTSFCFLDIRSPGLGDTAMYLCATRSEAGDKNIQYFGAGTRLSVL.

Details on this clone: The read is 3 residues too short to cover the CDR3 end, so that end is filled in from the germline J gene. The chain is built from TRBV24-1 and TRBJ2-1, with no clear D. Trimming removed 6 bases from V and 4 bases from J, with 6 bases in between. Germline V gene lookup returns CDR1 KGHDR and CDR2 SFDVKD. The CDR3 runs to 12 residues. CDR3 residues: CATSPRYNEQFF. Incomplete CDR3 DNA: TGTGCCACCAGTCCCAGATACAATGAG.

Details on this clone: The DNA ends 3 residues before the CDR3 does, and the rest of the CDR3 is filled in from the germline J gene. This chain links TRBV6-1 with TRBJ2-5, with TRBD1 identical over 9 bases. Germline V CDR1 and CDR2: MNHNS, SASEGT. Trimming took 2 bases from V and 6 from J; bases not matched to a gene: 10. The CDR3 extends over 16 amino acids. The covered CDR3 bases are TGTGCCAGCAGTGAATCCCCAACTGGACAGGGGAAGACC. This codes for CASSESPTGQGKT. The whole CDR3 protein is CASSESPTGQGKTQYF.

On this clone: From the germline J gene comes the end of the CDR3, since the read stops 3 residues before it. The chain links TRBV29-1 to TRBJ1-2; D might be TRBD1 (5 bases). Trimming took off 1 base at V and 4 bases at J, with 13 bases between the two ends. The CDR3 extends over 14 amino acids. The germline CDR1 and CDR2 sequences are SQVTM and ANQGSEA. CDR3 sequence: CSVEGAGQVYGYTF. CDR3 bases read: TGCAGCGTTGAAGGGGCAGGGCAAGTCTATGGC.

On this clone itself: The DNA ends 3 residues before the CDR3 does, and the rest of the CDR3 is filled in from the germline J gene. The J gene is TRBJ1-2, the V gene TRBV18; D call uncertain. CDR3 length: 17 amino acids. Trimming shortened V by 1 base and J by 0 bases, and 15 bases separated the two germline ends. Per the germline V gene, CDR1 is KGHSH and CDR2 is LQKENI. The CDR3 region is CASSPREGSGANYGYTF. The covered CDR3 bases are TGTGCCAGCTCACCACGCGAAGGGTCAGGAGCTAACTATGGC. Combining the CDR3 with reference TRBV18 and TRBJ1-2 gives the whole variable domain NAGVMQNPRHLVRRRGQEARLRCSPMKGHSHVYWYRQLPEEGLKFMVYLQKENIIDESGMPKERFSAEFPKEGPSILRIQQVVRGDSAAYFCASSPREGSGANYGYTFGSGTRLTVV.

Concerning this clone: Read sequence stops 3 residues before the CDR3 end, and the germline J gene provides the missing end. The J gene is TRBJ2-1, the V gene TRBV20-1; maybe TRBD2 (5 bases). With 6 bases removed from V and 8 bases from J, the gap between germline ends came to 20 bases. There are 14 residues in the CDR3. The germline V gene has CDR1 DFQATT and CDR2 SNEGSKA (reference sequence). The CDR3 spells CSADSVRGLDEQFF. The CDR3 bases that were read are TGCAGTGCCGACTCGGTCCGGGGATTGGATGAG.

Remarks on this clone: The CDR3 end is not reached by the read, which stops 3 residues before it; the germline J gene fills it in. The chain is built from TRBV11-3 and TRBJ1-2; D possibly corresponds to TRBD1 (5 bases). Germline loops: CDR1 SGHNT, CDR2 YENEEA. V was clipped by 8 bases and J by 0 bases, with 10 bases between them. The CDR3 length is 13 residues. The sequenced part of the CDR3 DNA is TGTGCCAGCTCCCGACAGTCTAACTATGGC. Translation gives CASSRQSNYG. The whole CDR3 sequence is CASSRQSNYGYTF. The full variable domain, rest sourced from reference TRBV11-3 and TRBJ1-2, is EAGVVQSPRYKIIEKKQPVAFWCNPISGHNTLYWYLQNLGQGPELLIRYENEEAVDDSQLPKDRFSAERLKGVDSTLKIQPAELGDSAVYLCASSRQSNYGYTFGSGTRLTVV.

Remarks on this clone: The read comes to an end 3 residues before the CDR3 does, leaving the germline J gene to fill in the end. The chain has TRBV18 and TRBJ2-7, with D possibly TRBD2 on 5 matching bases. This CDR3 is 13 amino acids long. The germline V gene has CDR1 KGHSH and CDR2 LQKENI. V gave up 3 bases and J gave up 4 bases, with 10 bases separating them. The CDR3 loop reads CASSPPPGYEQYF. The part of the CDR3 DNA that was read is TGTGCCAGCTCACCCCCCCCGGGGTACGAG.

About this clone: The sequenced fragment ends 3 residues before the CDR3 boundary, so the rest is inferred from the germline J gene. The chain links TRBV20-1 to TRBJ1-2; D not resolved. The germline V and J ends were trimmed by 4 bases and 3 bases, with 12 bases remaining between them. Germline V gives CDR1 DFQATT, CDR2 SNEGSKA (reference sequence). The CDR3 has 13 amino acids. The CDR3 reads CSAIGQEDYGYTF. CDR3 bases read: TGCAGTGCTATCGGCCAGGAAGACTATGGC.

About this clone itself: The read stops 3 residues short of the end of the CDR3; the missing end is completed from the germline J gene. The same CDR3 also results from other DNA sequences found in this sample. The chain links TRBV7-2 to TRBJ1-2, with TRBD1 identical over 11 bases. The ends lost 2 bases at V and 6 bases at J; junction bases unmatched: 2. The CDR3 contains 14 residues. Looked up from germline, CDR1 is SGHTA and CDR2 is FQGNSA. CDR3 DNA (partial): TGTGCCAGCAGCTTAAGGGACAGGGGGGATGGC. It encodes CASSLRDRGDG. The whole CDR3 region reads CASSLRDRGDGYTF.

A word on this clone: The read gets to within 3 residues of the CDR3 end, and the germline J gene fills in the rest. The chain joins TRBV5-1 to TRBJ2-2; tentative D call: TRBD1 (5 bases). Trimming stripped 0 bases from V and 2 bases from J, with 11 bases between. CDR1 and CDR2 from the germline V gene are SGHRS and YFSETQ. This CDR3 comprises 16 residues. The CDR3 bases that were read are TGCGCCAGCAGCTTGGGACAGACGCTCAACACCGGGGAG. It codes for CASSLGQTLNTGE. The complete CDR3 reads CASSLGQTLNTGELFF.

To note about this clone: Sequencing ends 3 residues short of the CDR3 end; the germline J gene provides the rest. The J gene is TRBJ1-2, the V gene TRBV5-1; 8 bases are a match to TRBD1. CDR1 and CDR2 from the germline V gene are SGHRS and YFSETQ. This CDR3 has 15 residues. The CDR3 bases that were read are TGCGCCAGCAGCCCCGAGACAGGGGCGGTCCACGAC. It translates to CASSPETGAVHD. The full-length CDR3 reads as CASSPETGAVHDYTF.